One sample yielded the 4 T cell receptor beta chains listed below, sequenced in a study of blood T cell repertoires in COVID-19. Sequenced by immunoSEQ multiplex PCR; TCRdb stores in-frame clones only, minus some. The sample shows some 240,000 clones, over 80% of them seen only once. Material for sequencing was peripheral blood. Receptors originate from a woman aged 65 to 85 with COVID-19, enrolled during active disease.

V usage is TRBV9 and J usage is TRBJ2-2; 7 positions match TRBD2. CDR1 is SGDLS, CDR2 YYNGEE, per germline. Trimming took 4 bases from V and 1 from J; bases not matched to a gene: 7. The CDR3 extends over 16 amino acids. The CDR3 loop reads CASSITPSGNTGELFF. CDR3 DNA sequence: TGTGCCAGCAGCATCACCCCTAGCGGGAACACCGGGGAGCTGTTTTTT.

This chain uses TRBV5-4 with TRBJ2-3, with TRBD2 matching over 8 bases. The CDR3 length is 15 residues. Trimming removed 4 bases from V and 2 bases from J; junction bases left unmatched: 6. Looked up from germline, CDR1 is SGHNT and CDR2 is YYREEE (reference sequence). CDR3 DNA sequence: TGTGCCAGCAGCCCGGGACTAGTCCACACAGATACGCAGTATTTT. Protein: CASSPGLVHTDTQYF.

The chain links TRBV20-1 to TRBJ2-7; 7 bases map to TRBD1. Germline V CDR1 and CDR2: DFQATT, SNEGSKA (reference sequence). This CDR3 has 14 residues. After removal of 3 bases from V and 2 bases from J, the junction contained 7 bases not matched to a gene. The CDR3 is CSASTRDRTYEQYF. In nucleotides, the CDR3 is TGCAGTGCTAGTACCAGGGACAGAACCTACGAGCAGTACTTC.

V is TRBV28 and J is TRBJ2-1; possibly TRBD1 for D (6 bases). The V gene lost 3 bases and the J gene lost 4 bases, with 13 bases spanning the gap. Germline V gives CDR1 MDHEN, CDR2 SYDVKM. The CDR3 consists of 15 residues. This chain's CDR3 is CASSFGDRTYNEQFF. For the CDR3, the DNA is TGTGCCAGCAGTTTTGGAGACAGGACTTACAATGAGCAGTTCTTC. Combining the CDR3 with reference TRBV28 and TRBJ2-1 gives the whole variable domain DVKVTQSSRYLVKRTGEKVFLECVQDMDHENMFWYRQDPGLGLRLIYFSYDVKMKEKGDIPEGYSVSREKKERFSLILESASTNQTSMYLCASSFGDRTYNEQFFGPGTRLTVL.